Sequencing of this T cell receptor (beta chain) was carried out in a study of graft-versus-host responses after intestinal transplantation. About the research overall: Anti-thymocyte globulin induction was given to all recipients, followed by tacrolimus and steroids for three to four years. Study conclusions and caveats: Patients who carried graft-donor T cell macrochimerism also had high graft-versus-host to host-versus-graft clonal ratios in their allografts.

The CDR3 is 13 amino acids. From germline, CDR1 is PRHDT and CDR2 FYEKMQ (reference sequence). Sequencing was performed with immunoSEQ multiplex PCR; in TCRdb, only in-frame clones are kept and a portion is missing. The sample yields roughly 53,000 clones, roughly nine tenths seen once. For this clone: Its antigen is unidentified.

The TCR was taken from a human patient who received an intestinal transplant, so some T cells may come from the graft donor. The sample here was PBMCs, taken nearly 670 days after intestinal transplant. V usage is TRBV13 and J usage is TRBJ2-5, with D possibly TRBD1 on 6 matching bases. The end of the DNA fits TRBJ2-7 better, so the J call may be wrong. The CDR3 nucleotides read TGTGCCAGCAGCTTAGTGTCAGGGGCCGAGCAGTACTTC. This translates into CASSLVSGAEQYF.